A selection of T cell receptor beta chains follows, all from one sample in a study of beta chain features in type 1 diabetes. The table came from immunoSEQ multiplex PCR; TCRdb's copy has only in-frame clones and leaves some out. The table shows under 250,000 clones, with about 26% occurring only once. Sequenced: central memory CD4+ T cells from blood. These receptor sequences come from a man aged 25-45 years in good health. CDR3s include the opening cysteine and the closing phenylalanine or tryptophan. The D gene is left open where the match is weak. Clone size is stated in some rows and not others, as once, few, many or a class when expanded.

j_call | cdr3_length | v_call | clone_size | d_call | cdr3_aa | cdr3_nt
TRBJ2-1 | 16 | TRBV2 | . | . | CASSVRGFGSYNEQFF | TGTGCCAGCAGTGTGAGGGGATTCGGCTCCTACAATGAGCAGTTCTTC
TRBJ1-5 | 15 | TRBV18 | . | TRBD1 | CASSDGQGDNQPQHF | TGTGCCAGCTCCGACGGACAGGGTGACAATCAGCCCCAGCATTTT
TRBJ1-3 | 15 | TRBV9 | few | . | CASSVSGISGNTIYF | TGTGCCAGCAGCGTATCGGGGATCAGTGGAAACACCATATATTTT
TRBJ2-7 | 12 | TRBV11-2 | . | TRBD1 | CASRGGTYEQYF | TGTGCCAGCAGAGGGGGCACCTACGAGCAGTACTTC
TRBJ1-2 | 17 | TRBV30 | . | . | CAWSVPSRDPGRYGYTF | TGTGCCTGGAGTGTCCCCAGCCGGGACCCTGGCCGCTATGGCTACACCTTC
TRBJ1-5 | 14 | TRBV10-2 | few | TRBD1 | CASTNLDRARPQHF | TGCGCCAGCACCAACCTGGACAGGGCGCGGCCCCAGCATTTT
TRBJ2-2 | 16 | TRBV19 | . | TRBD1 | CASSMFAGGRTGELFF | TGTGCCAGTAGTATGTTTGCAGGGGGACGAACCGGGGAGCTGTTTTTT
TRBJ1-1 | 13 | TRBV30 | once | . | CATSTGLNTEAFF | TGTGCTACTTCGACTGGATTGAACACTGAAGCTTTCTTT
TRBJ1-6 | 15 | TRBV5-1 | . | . | CASSLAGRGRSPLHF | TGCGCCAGCAGCTTGGCGGGCAGGGGTCGGTCACCCCTCCACTTT
TRBJ1-6 | 13 | TRBV2 | once | . | CATGGGYNSPLHF | TGTGCCACCGGGGGAGGGTATAATTCACCCCTCCACTTT
TRBJ2-7 | 15 | TRBV7-8 | few | TRBD2 | CASRLGRTSSYEQYF | TGTGCCAGCAGATTAGGTCGGACTAGTTCCTACGAGCAGTACTTC
TRBJ2-3 | 13 | TRBV10-3 | . | . | CAISVQDTDTQYF | TGTGCCATCAGTGTGCAGGACACAGATACGCAGTATTTT
TRBJ1-1 | 14 | TRBV5-1 | . | . | CASSFSGDHTEAFF | TGCGCCAGCAGCTTCTCCGGGGACCACACTGAAGCTTTCTTT
TRBJ2-1 | 18 | TRBV7-8 | . | TRBD2 | CASSLGDRALAGRDEQFF | TGTGCCAGCAGCTTAGGGGACAGAGCCCTAGCGGGGAGGGATGAGCAGTTCTTC
TRBJ1-6 | 14 | TRBV9 | . | . | CASSARVSNSPLHF | TGTGCCAGCAGCGCTCGGGTGTCTAATTCACCCCTCCACTTT